Below are 16 T cell receptor beta chains sequenced from a single sample in a study of blood T cell repertoires in COVID-19. The table came from immunoSEQ multiplex PCR; TCRdb's copy has only in-frame clones and leaves some out. The sample consists of approximately 200,000 clones, about four fifths of them appearing once. Sequenced: PBMCs or T cells enriched from blood (not recorded which). Receptors were obtained from a woman in her 40s with acute COVID-19.

The gene calls are TRBV3-1 (or the pseudogene TRBV3-2) and TRBJ2-2; a weak D match, TRBD1 (6 bases). Germline V gene lookup returns CDR1 LGHDT and CDR2 YNNKEL (reference sequence). V was shortened by 4 bases and J by 1 base, with 10 bases between the two germline ends. The CDR3 runs 15 residues. The CDR3 region has the DNA TGTGCCAGCAGCCCGAGGGGGATGAACACCGGGGAGCTGTTTTTT. Amino acids: CASSPRGMNTGELFF.

The chain has TRBV28 and TRBJ1-5; D is possibly TRBD1 (5 bases). In germline, CDR1 is MDHEN, CDR2 SYDVKM. CDR3 length equals 17 residues. The germline V and J ends were trimmed by 1 base and 3 bases, with 16 bases remaining between them. CDR3 coding DNA: TGTGCCAGCAGTTTATTCGGGACGGAGGGAATCAATCAGCCCCAGCATTTT. Its protein product is CASSLFGTEGINQPQHF.

Worth noting for this clone: Other DNA sequences in the sample encode the same CDR3. The gene calls are TRBV27 and TRBJ2-2; weak D call: TRBD2 (7 bases). CDR1 MNHEY and CDR2 SMNVEV come from the germline V gene (reference sequence). The CDR3 sequence is 15 residues long. V dropped 6 bases and J dropped 5 bases, with 16 bases sitting between them. CDR3 amino acids: CASRRGRGATGELFF. Here the CDR3 DNA reads TGTGCCAGCAGACGAGGGAGGGGGGCGACCGGGGAGCTGTTTTTT.

The chain employs TRBV7-2 and TRBJ1-6; D might be TRBD1 (5 bases). This CDR3 is built from 15 residues. The V and J ends lost 7 bases and 0 bases respectively, with 10 bases between them. The germline CDR1 and CDR2 sequences are SGHTA and FQGNSA. The CDR3 sequence is CASTVDSSYNSPLHF. The CDR3 DNA reads TGTGCCAGCACCGTCGACAGCTCCTATAATTCACCCCTCCACTTT.

The rearrangement links TRBV5-1 to TRBJ1-6; no clear D. This CDR3 spans 15 amino acids. CDR1 is SGHRS and CDR2 is YFSETQ in the germline V gene. Between the trimmed V and J ends, which lost 0 bases and 7 bases, there was a span of 11 bases. CDR3 sequence: CASSLVGSGNSPLHF. CDR3 bases: TGCGCCAGCAGCTTGGTGGGAAGCGGGAATTCACCCCTCCACTTT. The variable domain in full, completed from reference TRBV5-1 and TRBJ1-6, reads KAGVTQTPRYLIKTRGQQVTLSCSPISGHRSVSWYQQTPGQGLQFLFEYFSETQRNKGNFPGRFSGRQFSNSRSEMNVSTLELGDSALYLCASSLVGSGNSPLHFGNGTRLTVT.

The rearrangement links TRBV5-6 to TRBJ2-2; 15 bases align to TRBD2. The CDR3 covers 18 residues. Germline V gene data show CDR1 as SGHDT and CDR2 as YYEEEE. The V and J ends lost 4 bases and 7 bases, in that order; junction bases with no gene match: 11. The CDR3 DNA reads TGTGCCAGCAGCCAACAAGGACTAGCGGGAGGGCCTATCGGGGAGCTGTTTTTT. Protein: CASSQQGLAGGPIGELFF.

The chain couples TRBV10-3 to TRBJ1-2; TRBD1 agrees at 9 bases. Germline assignment: CDR1 ENHRY and CDR2 SYGVKD. The CDR3 contains 14 residues. The V and J ends lost 4 bases and 7 bases, in that order; junction bases with no gene match: 7. The CDR3 protein is CAISVDRGTFGYTF. The CDR3 nucleotides read TGTGCCATCAGTGTAGACAGGGGGACCTTTGGCTACACCTTC.

In its sample, this clone was seen a few times. The chain employs TRBV19 and TRBJ2-5, with D perhaps TRBD1 (6 bases). The CDR3 has 13 residues. Between the trimmed V and J ends, which lost 6 bases and 5 bases, there was a span of 13 bases. The germline V gene has CDR1 LNHDA and CDR2 SQIVND (reference sequence). The CDR3 sequence is CASSDRPRETQYF. Here the CDR3 DNA reads TGTGCCAGTAGCGACAGGCCGCGGGAGACCCAGTACTTC.

This chain uses TRBV3-1 (or the pseudogene TRBV3-2) with TRBJ1-1; TRBD1 matches 10 bases. Germline V gene data show CDR1 as LGHDT and CDR2 as YNNKEL (reference sequence). The CDR3 loop spans 18 amino acids. V trimming: 0 bases; J trimming: 4 bases; junction bases outside the gene matches: 11. The CDR3 loop reads CASSQEIDRGPGGTEAFF. As DNA, the CDR3 is TGTGCCAGCAGCCAAGAGATCGACAGGGGGCCGGGGGGCACTGAAGCTTTCTTT.

This clone was recorded at least ten times. The chain recombines TRBV5-1 with TRBJ2-6; 10 nucleotides agree with TRBD2. CDR3 length equals 18 residues. From germline, CDR1 is SGHRS and CDR2 YFSETQ. Trimming removed 1 base from V and 0 bases from J; junction bases left unmatched: 4. The CDR3 DNA follows: TGCGCCAGCAGCTTGACTAGCGGGGTCTTCTCTGGGGCCAACGTCCTGACTTTC. It codes for CASSLTSGVFSGANVLTF.

The V gene is TRBV7-2, the J gene TRBJ2-3; 9 bases match TRBD2. Unmatched junction bases numbered 3, after V lost 4 bases and J lost 4 bases. The V gene's germline CDR1 is SGHTA and CDR2 FQGNSA. CDR3 length: 14 residues. The CDR3, as DNA: TGTGCCAGCAGCTCCGGACTAGCGCCAGATACGCAGTATTTT. Translated: CASSSGLAPDTQYF.

V and J are TRBV3-1 (or the pseudogene TRBV3-2) and TRBJ2-1; 8 positions match TRBD2. The germline gives CDR1 LGHDT, CDR2 YNNKEL (reference sequence). V shed 4 bases, J shed 6 bases, and the junction held 5 bases outside the gene matches. The CDR3 has 14 amino acids. The CDR3 DNA is TGTGCCAGCAGCCTTAGCGGGGCAGGCAATGAGCAGTTCTTC. Translated, it gives CASSLSGAGNEQFF.

The DNA of the CDR3 is TGTGCCAGCAGTTACTCGGGGGGCCAAGAGACCCAGTACTTC. The encoded protein is CASSYSGGQETQYF. The rearrangement uses TRBV6-2 or TRBV6-3 and TRBJ2-5, with D perhaps TRBD2 (6 bases). Trimming took 0 bases from V and 1 from J, leaving 6 bases between them. Germline lookup yields CDR1 MNHEY and CDR2 SVGEGT. This CDR3 spans 14 amino acids.

The sample holds one count of this clone. The chain combines TRBV24-1 with TRBJ2-3; the D gene is possibly TRBD1 (6 bases). Germline values: CDR1 KGHDR, CDR2 SFDVKD. Trimming pared 5 bases from V and 2 bases from J, leaving 13 bases between. This CDR3 is built from 15 residues. This CDR3 is CATSVTGLSTDTQYF. CDR3 bases: TGTGCCACCAGTGTTACAGGGCTCTCCACAGATACGCAGTATTTT.

On this clone itself: The sample has other DNA sequences that encode this CDR3 too. CDR3 in DNA: TGTGCCAGCAGTTTTAGTGGCAATCAGCCCCAGCATTTT. This translates into CASSFSGNQPQHF. The genes are TRBV12-3 or TRBV12-4 and TRBJ1-5; D call uncertain. Trimming stripped 3 bases from V and 2 bases from J, with 5 bases between. This CDR3 has 13 amino acids.

V and J are TRBV18 and TRBJ1-5; D remains ambiguous. CDR1 is KGHSH and CDR2 is LQKENI in the germline V gene. The germline V and J ends were trimmed by 6 bases and 5 bases, with 20 bases remaining between them. This CDR3 is 16 amino acids long. This chain's CDR3 is CASSRRLNGEDQPQHF. The DNA of the CDR3 is TGTGCCAGCTCCAGAAGATTAAATGGTGAAGATCAGCCCCAGCATTTT.